The clone carrying this TCR beta chain has just a few counts. Germline V lookup: CDR1 LNHDA, CDR2 SQIVND (reference sequence). Trimming pared 4 bases from V and 1 base from J, leaving 8 bases between. This CDR3 region has 14 residues. This sample was included in a study of blood T cell repertoires in COVID-19. The overall study: T cells, B-cell-depleted T cells, or PBMCs supplied cDNA or gDNA.

Profiling relied on immunoSEQ multiplex PCR, and the TCRdb table lists in-frame clones only, not all of them. The data contain some 120,000 clones, approximately 81% of them seen just once; the ten biggest clones take up approximately 12%. Sequencing was carried out using peripheral blood. This TCR derives from a woman aged 25 to 39 who had recovered from COVID-19. The chain combines TRBV19 with TRBJ1-5; unclear D gene. The DNA for the CDR3 is TGTGCCAGTAGTAGCAGCGGAAGCAATCAGCCCCAGCATTTT. It encodes CASSSSGSNQPQHF.